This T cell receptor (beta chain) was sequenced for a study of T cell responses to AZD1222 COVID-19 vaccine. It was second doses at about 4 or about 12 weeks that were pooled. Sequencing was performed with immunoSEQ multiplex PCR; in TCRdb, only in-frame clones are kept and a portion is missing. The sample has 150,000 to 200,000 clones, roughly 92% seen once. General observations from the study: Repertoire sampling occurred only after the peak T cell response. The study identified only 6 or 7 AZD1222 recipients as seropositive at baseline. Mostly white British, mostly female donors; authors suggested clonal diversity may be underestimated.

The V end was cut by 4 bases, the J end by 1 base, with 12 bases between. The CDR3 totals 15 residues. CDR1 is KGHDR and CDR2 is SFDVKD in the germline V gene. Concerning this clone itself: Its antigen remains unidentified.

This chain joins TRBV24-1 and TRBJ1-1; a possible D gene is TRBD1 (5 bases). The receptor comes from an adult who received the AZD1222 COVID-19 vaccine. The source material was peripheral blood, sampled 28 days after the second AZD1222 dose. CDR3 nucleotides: TGTGCCACCAGTGACCCCGGGACGGAGAACACTGAAGCTTTCTTT. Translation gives CATSDPGTENTEAFF.